Listed below are T cell receptor beta chains from one sample, sequenced in a study of cytomegalovirus exposure and HLA in healthy donors. Assay used: immunoSEQ multiplex PCR; TCRdb lists only in-frame clones, some missing. Among approximately 88,000 clones listed, 78% were seen once. The specimen was PBMCs. Source of these receptors: a man between 18 and 35 years old in good health and CMV-seropositive. CDR3s include the opening cysteine and the closing phenylalanine or tryptophan. Each record gives: clone size, J gene, V gene, D gene, CDR3 protein, CDR3 DNA. D genes are given only for firm matches. Some rows mark clone size as missing; the rest say once, few, many or name a class of expanded clone.

once | TRBJ1-5 | TRBV9 | . | CASSVENIRGSGHF | TGTGCCAGCAGCGTAGAGAATATTAGGGGGTCCGGGCATTTT
few | TRBJ1-4 | TRBV6-5 | . | CASSYPVATNEKLFF | TGTGCCAGCAGTTACCCAGTTGCAACTAATGAAAAACTGTTTTTT
few | TRBJ1-1 | TRBV4-1 | . | CASSQALGQGNTEAFF | TGCGCCAGCAGCCAAGCTCTCGGCCAGGGGAACACTGAAGCTTTCTTT
. | TRBJ2-3 | TRBV9 | . | CASSHLAADTQYF | TGTGCCAGCAGCCATTTGGCGGCAGATACGCAGTATTTT
few | TRBJ2-2 | TRBV6-1 | . | CASSEGLDTGELFF | TGTGCCAGCAGTGAAGGACTAGACACCGGGGAGCTGTTTTTT
few | TRBJ1-3 | TRBV7-8 | . | CASSSGLYQENTIYF | TGTGCCAGCAGCTCCGGACTATACCAAGAGAACACCATATATTTT
once | TRBJ2-7 | TRBV4-1 | TRBD1 | CASSQRPGTGVYEQYF | TGCGCCAGCAGCCAACGCCCCGGGACAGGGGTCTACGAGCAGTACTTC
. | TRBJ1-3 | TRBV28 | . | CASSFSQGNGNTIYF | TGTGCCAGCAGTTTCTCTCAGGGGAATGGAAACACCATATATTTT
. | TRBJ2-3 | TRBV29-1 | TRBD1 | CSVDRTGSPVDTQYF | TGCAGCGTGGACAGGACAGGGAGTCCGGTAGATACGCAGTATTTT
. | TRBJ2-1 | TRBV6-5 | . | CASSPSYNEQFF | TGTGCCAGCAGCCCCTCTTACAATGAGCAGTTCTTC
. | TRBJ2-5 | TRBV5-1 | TRBD1 | CASRTGGFETQYF | TGCGCCAGCAGGACAGGGGGTTTTGAGACCCAGTACTTC
. | TRBJ1-5 | TRBV19 | . | CASSTTDSNQPQHF | TGTGCCAGTAGTACAACAGATAGCAATCAGCCCCAGCATTTT
. | TRBJ1-1 | TRBV9 | TRBD1 | CASSVGTGDTEAFF | TGTGCCAGCAGCGTGGGGACAGGGGACACTGAAGCTTTCTTT
. | TRBJ1-1 | TRBV4-2 | TRBD1 | CASTWTGQRTEAFF | TGTGCCAGCACCTGGACAGGGCAGAGGACTGAAGCTTTCTTT
. | TRBJ2-5 | TRBV29-1 | TRBD1 | CSVRDREKETQYF | TGCAGCGTTCGGGACAGGGAAAAAGAGACCCAGTACTTC
. | TRBJ2-1 | TRBV4-1 | TRBD2 | CASSQGLADYNEQFF | TGCGCCAGCAGCCAAGGACTAGCGGACTACAATGAGCAGTTCTTC
. | TRBJ1-1 | TRBV6-1 | TRBD1 | CASRQTGPNTEAFF | TGTGCCAGCAGGCAGACAGGGCCTAACACTGAAGCTTTCTTT
. | TRBJ1-3 | TRBV29-1 | . | CSVRVSSGNTIYF | TGCAGCGTACGGGTTTCCTCTGGAAACACCATATATTTT
. | TRBJ2-2 | TRBV4-1 | . | CASSPPNTGELFF | TGCGCCAGCAGCCCCCCAAACACCGGGGAGCTGTTTTTT
few | TRBJ1-2 | TRBV6-4 | . | CASSPEGHPLIGYTF | TGTGCCAGCAGTCCCGAAGGACACCCCCTCATAGGCTACACCTTC
. | TRBJ1-1 | TRBV28 | . | CASSFLLIQFF | TGTGCCAGCAGTTTCCTACTAATACAATTTTTT
. | TRBJ2-3 | TRBV5-1 | TRBD1 | CASNGQGATDTQYF | TGCGCCAGCAACGGACAGGGGGCAACAGATACGCAGTATTTT
. | TRBJ1-1 | TRBV6-1 | TRBD1 | CASSVRDRRNTEAFF | TGTGCCAGCAGTGTGAGGGACAGGAGGAACACTGAAGCTTTCTTT
. | TRBJ1-2 | TRBV28 | . | CASRAGVNYGYTF | TGTGCCAGCAGGGCAGGGGTAAACTATGGCTACACCTTC
. | TRBJ2-1 | TRBV19 | TRBD2 | CAARTSGTNNEQFF | TGTGCCGCAAGGACTAGCGGGACCAACAATGAGCAGTTCTTC
. | TRBJ2-1 | TRBV9 | TRBD2 | CASSVEAGGADEQFF | TGTGCCAGCAGCGTAGAGGCGGGAGGCGCCGATGAGCAGTTCTTC
. | TRBJ2-7 | TRBV28 | . | CASNEPTGAYEQYF | TGTGCCAGCAATGAACCCACAGGAGCCTACGAGCAGTACTTC